The sequence of this T cell receptor beta chain was determined in a study of Ad26.COV2.S vaccination and SARS-CoV-2 variants. Study outcomes and limitations: Vaccine and placebo recipients had similar non-spike TCR breadth.

The treatment denotes: around 19 received Ad26.COV2.S at low or high dose, single or two shots; five or six received placebo; per-sample allocation not given. Following the first vaccine or placebo injection, samples were taken on day 63. This CDR3 comprises 13 residues. Between the trimmed V and J ends, which lost 0 bases and 8 bases, there was a span of 8 bases. CDR1 and CDR2 (germline): SGHVS, FQNEAQ. Measured with immunoSEQ multiplex PCR; TCRdb has only the in-frame clones, and not every one. This sample has approximately 280,000 clones, with around 87% found just once. Only a few counts were recorded for this clone. Its antigen is not known.

The specimen comprised peripheral blood, sampled in a trial of Ad26.COV2.S vaccine versus placebo. The clonotype comes from a person aged 18-60 years who received the Ad26.COV2.S COVID-19 vaccine or a placebo. The chain recombines TRBV7-8 with TRBJ1-5; D gene ambiguous. The chain's CDR3 is CASSLAGREPQHF. CDR3 coding DNA: TGTGCCAGCAGCTTAGCAGGGAGGGAGCCCCAGCATTTT. The variable domain in full, with the rest retrieved from reference TRBV7-8 and TRBJ1-5, is GAGVSQSPRYKVAKRGQDVALRCDPISGHVSLFWYQQALGQGPEFLTYFQNEAQLDKSGLPSDRFFAERPEGSVSTLKIQRTQQEDSAVYLCASSLAGREPQHFGDGTRLSIL.